These 22 T cell receptor beta chains came from one sample sequenced in a study of response to subunit inactivated influenza vaccine. TCRdb recomputed calls from the RT-PCR reads with MiXCR, one row per CDR3 protein. The sample gives roughly 710,000 distinct CDR3 sequences, less than 15% of which show up once; less than 9% is in the top ten. This specimen consisted of PBMCs from blood, obtained approximately 15 days before vaccination. All receptors derive from a man aged 45 to 65 who received an inactivated influenza vaccine.

The V and J genes are TRBV27 and TRBJ2-7; TRBD1 matches 7 bases. Unmatched junction bases numbered 7, after V lost 8 bases and J lost 6 bases. CDR1 is MNHEY and CDR2 is SMNVEV in the germline V gene (reference sequence). The CDR3 runs to 12 residues. CDR3 DNA: TGTGCCAGCGGATTTCGGACAGGCGAGCAGTACTTC. Its translation is CASGFRTGEQYF.

This clonotype was counted between two and nine times. J is TRBJ1-1 and V is TRBV28; 7 bases agree with TRBD1. Germline loops: CDR1 MDHEN, CDR2 SYDVKM. CDR3 length: 14 residues. V dropped 6 bases and J dropped 4; count of bases not matched to a gene: 8. The chain's CDR3 is CASSLRGGSTEAFF. CDR3 nucleotide sequence: TGTGCCAGCAGCCTCAGGGGGGGAAGCACTGAAGCTTTCTTT.

This clonotype has more than one count but fewer than ten. The rearrangement links TRBV5-6 to TRBJ2-1; D remains ambiguous. The CDR3 loop spans 16 amino acids. Looked up from germline, CDR1 is SGHDT and CDR2 is YYEEEE. The V and J ends lost 0 bases and 2 bases respectively, with 12 bases between them. CDR3 residues: CASSLGGHGPYNEQFF. The CDR3 DNA is TGTGCCAGCAGCTTGGGTGGCCATGGCCCCTACAATGAGCAGTTCTTC. Supplemented by reference TRBV5-6 and TRBJ2-1, the full variable domain reads DAGVTQSPTHLIKTRGQQVTLRCSPKSGHDTVSWYQQALGQGPQFIFQYYEEEERQRGNFPDRFSGHQFPNYSSELNVNALLLGDSALYLCASSLGGHGPYNEQFFGPGTRLTVL.

This clonotype was counted between two and nine times. The chain carries TRBV20-1 and TRBJ1-1; 10 bases are shared with TRBD1. Germline assignment: CDR1 DFQATT and CDR2 SNEGSKA (reference sequence). The CDR3 totals 16 residues. V gave up 1 base and J gave up 4 bases; unmatched junction bases: 9. This chain's CDR3 is CSARAVTGGGGTEAFF. CDR3 nucleotides: TGCAGTGCTAGAGCCGTGACAGGGGGCGGCGGCACTGAAGCTTTCTTT.

This chain joins TRBV7-9 and TRBJ2-7; possibly TRBD1 or TRBD2 for D (5 bases each). The germline V gene encodes CDR1 SEHNR and CDR2 FQNEAQ (reference sequence). This CDR3 spans 16 amino acids. The V end was cut by 1 base, the J end by 2 bases, with 15 bases between. This chain's CDR3 is CASSLVGETVPYEQYF. The CDR3 bases are TGTGCCAGCAGCTTAGTCGGGGAGACAGTACCCTACGAGCAGTACTTC.

The chain couples TRBV5-1 to TRBJ2-7; 9 positions match TRBD2. The CDR3 has 15 amino acids. The V gene's germline CDR1 is SGHRS and CDR2 YFSETQ. The junction had 5 bases not matched to a gene; V was cut back by 2 bases and J by 2 bases. CDR3 in amino acids: CASSLRTSDPYEQYF. CDR3 bases: TGCGCCAGCAGCTTACGGACTAGCGATCCCTACGAGCAGTACTTC.

This clonotype showed up many times. The chain recombines TRBV3-1 with TRBJ2-7; D possibly corresponds to TRBD1 (5 bases). V was cut by 0 bases and J by 5 bases, with 8 bases left in between. Germline lookup yields CDR1 LGHDT and CDR2 YNNKEL (reference sequence). The CDR3 is made up of 13 amino acids. DNA for the CDR3: TGTGCCAGCAGCCAAGATGACAGACACGAGCAGTACTTC. Amino acids: CASSQDDRHEQYF.

This clonotype appeared a few times. The chain employs TRBV10-3 and TRBJ2-1; 14 positions match TRBD2. The CDR3 length is 16 residues. Trimming at V came to 6 bases and at J to 10 bases, leaving 11 bases not matched to a gene. The germline CDR1 and CDR2 sequences are ENHRY and SYGVKD. The CDR3 protein is CAISIRLAGGPEEQFF. CDR3 nucleotides: TGTGCCATCAGCATAAGACTAGCGGGGGGGCCTGAGGAGCAGTTCTTC.

The chain employs TRBV12-3 or TRBV12-4 and TRBJ2-2, with 7 bases lining up with TRBD1. V was clipped by 5 bases and J by 6 bases; unmatched bases: 6. The CDR3 consists of 14 residues. CDR3 loop: CASSHTGVPGELFF. The CDR3 bases are TGTGCCAGCAGTCACACAGGGGTTCCCGGGGAGCTGTTTTTT.

This clonotype was found a few times. The V and J genes are TRBV9 and TRBJ1-4; D remains unclear. The CDR3 length is 15 residues. V gave up 0 bases and J gave up 5 bases, with 11 bases separating them. The germline V gene encodes CDR1 SGDLS and CDR2 YYNGEE. CDR3 region: CASSVGGQVNEKLFF. The CDR3 coding sequence is TGTGCCAGCAGCGTAGGTGGTCAGGTGAATGAAAAACTGTTTTTT. The whole variable domain, filled in from reference TRBV9 and TRBJ1-4, reads DSGVTQTPKHLITATGQRVTLRCSPRSGDLSVYWYQQSLDQGLQFLIQYYNGEERAKGNILERFSAQQFPDLHSELNLSSLELGDSALYFCASSVGGQVNEKLFFGSGTQLSVL.

This rearrangement joins TRBV4-2 to TRBJ2-7; the match to TRBD1 covers 8 bases. Germline CDR1 is LGHNA and CDR2 is YNFKEQ. Trimming removed 1 base from V and 5 bases from J; junction bases left unmatched: 4. This CDR3 has 14 amino acids. The CDR3 coding sequence is TGTGCCAGCAGCCAAGGACAGGGGATCAACGAGCAGTACTTC. It specifies CASSQGQGINEQYF.

The chain links TRBV27 to TRBJ2-1; D is possibly TRBD1 (6 bases). Per germline, CDR1 MNHEY and CDR2 SMNVEV (reference sequence). This CDR3 is 15 amino acids long. Trimming cost V 5 bases and J 6 bases, with 17 bases left between them. The CDR3: CASSTLAQGINEQFF. In DNA form, the CDR3 reads TGTGCCAGCAGTACCCTGGCGCAGGGGATCAATGAGCAGTTCTTC.

The J gene is TRBJ2-3, the V gene TRBV20-1; the match to TRBD2 covers 8 bases. This CDR3 is 16 amino acids long. Germline CDR1 DFQATT, CDR2 SNEGSKA (reference sequence). V lost 3 bases, J lost 0 bases, and 8 bases stayed unmatched. As DNA, the CDR3 is TGCAGTGCTAGCGGTAGAATAGCGGGGAGCACAGATACGCAGTATTTT. Residues: CSASGRIAGSTDTQYF.

This clonotype appeared a few times. The chain couples TRBV11-2 to TRBJ2-4; 7 bases line up with TRBD1. V shed 1 base, J shed 15 bases, and the junction held 24 bases outside the gene matches. The CDR3 has 18 residues. Germline V gene data show CDR1 as SGHAT and CDR2 as FQNNGV. This CDR3 reads CASSLGLFGTDLASLLYF. The DNA for the CDR3 is TGTGCCAGCAGCTTAGGACTATTTGGGACAGATCTAGCTTCTCTGCTGTACTTC.

The chain couples TRBV6-2 or TRBV6-3 to TRBJ2-1, with D perhaps TRBD2 (6 bases). The V gene's germline CDR1 is MNHEY and CDR2 SVGEGT. V was trimmed by 1 base and J by 8 bases, leaving 15 bases between them. The CDR3 runs 15 residues. CDR3 amino acids: CASSYFYGRGDEQFF. In DNA form, the CDR3 reads TGTGCCAGCAGTTACTTTTACGGGAGAGGGGATGAGCAGTTCTTC.

This clonotype was detected a few times. This chain joins TRBV4-1 and TRBJ2-1; the D gene could be TRBD1 or TRBD2 (5 bases each). The germline V gene encodes CDR1 MGHRA and CDR2 YSYEKL. With 4 bases removed from V and 0 bases from J, the gap between germline ends came to 13 bases. There are 16 residues in the CDR3. CDR3 in amino acids: CASSRPRGSSYNEQFF. In DNA form, the CDR3 reads TGCGCCAGCAGCCGGCCGAGGGGCAGCTCCTACAATGAGCAGTTCTTC.

A few counts support this clonotype. V and J are TRBV6-2 or TRBV6-3 and TRBJ2-6, with 7 bases aligning to TRBD1. The germline V gene encodes CDR1 MNHEY and CDR2 SVGEGT. The CDR3 covers 19 residues. V shed 0 bases, J shed 0 bases, and the junction held 8 bases outside the gene matches. The CDR3 protein is CASSYSPGRGISGANVLTF. The CDR3 nucleotides read TGTGCCAGCAGTTACTCTCCCGGCAGGGGGATCTCTGGGGCCAACGTCCTGACTTTC.

This clonotype appeared many times. The gene calls are TRBV5-1 and TRBJ2-7; 7 bases fit TRBD1. Losses at the gene ends were 3 bases for V and 2 bases for J; bases not matched to a gene: 5. The CDR3 covers 14 residues. The V gene's germline CDR1 is SGHRS and CDR2 YFSETQ. The CDR3 coding sequence is TGCGCCAGCAGCTCACTGGGGACAGCCTACGAGCAGTACTTC. It translates to CASSSLGTAYEQYF.

The chain employs TRBV20-1 and TRBJ2-7; 11 positions match TRBD2. CDR1 and CDR2 (germline): DFQATT, SNEGSKA (reference sequence). V was clipped by 6 bases and J by 4 bases; unmatched bases: 5. CDR3 length: 13 residues. CDR3 nucleotide sequence: TGCAGTGCCATGGGACTAGCGGCGTACGAGCAGTACTTC. Protein: CSAMGLAAYEQYF.

The rearrangement joins TRBV6-5 to TRBJ2-3; D gene ambiguous. The CDR3 length is 15 residues. V lost 0 bases and J 6 bases, leaving 13 bases between the germline ends. Germline CDR1 MNHEY, CDR2 SVGAGI. For the CDR3, the DNA is TGTGCCAGCAGTTACTCCCCAAAGACTGCGGATACGCAGTATTTT. Protein sequence: CASSYSPKTADTQYF.

This clonotype was counted between two and nine times. The chain has TRBV20-1 and TRBJ2-3; 7 bases fit TRBD1. Germline values: CDR1 DFQATT, CDR2 SNEGSKA (reference sequence). The V and J ends lost 5 bases and 5 bases, in that order; junction bases with no gene match: 10. The CDR3 spans 14 residues. The CDR3 nucleotides are TGCAGTGCTGTTCACGGGACAGACTTAGATACGCAGTATTTT. Translating gives CSAVHGTDLDTQYF.

The V and J genes are TRBV2 and TRBJ2-1; TRBD1 matches 9 bases. Germline V CDR1 and CDR2: SNHLY, FYNNEI. The CDR3 sequence is 15 residues long. With V trimmed by 5 bases and J by 5 bases, 7 bases remained unmatched. DNA of the CDR3: TGTGCCAGCAGTAACAGGGGGCTAACGAACAATGAGCAGTTCTTC. Protein product: CASSNRGLTNNEQFF.